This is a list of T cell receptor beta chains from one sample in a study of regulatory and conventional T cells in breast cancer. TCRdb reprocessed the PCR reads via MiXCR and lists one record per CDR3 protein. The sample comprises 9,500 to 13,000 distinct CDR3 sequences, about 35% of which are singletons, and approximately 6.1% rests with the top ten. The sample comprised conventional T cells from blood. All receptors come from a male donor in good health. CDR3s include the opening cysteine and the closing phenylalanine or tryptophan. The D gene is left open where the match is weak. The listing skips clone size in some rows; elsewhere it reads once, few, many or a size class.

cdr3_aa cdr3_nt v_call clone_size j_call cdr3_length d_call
CASTFSTDTQYF TGTGCCAGCACCTTTAGCACAGATACGCAGTATTTT TRBV12-3/TRBV12-4 . TRBJ2-3 12 .
CSVVWWGRPYEQYF TGCAGCGTTGTATGGTGGGGGCGTCCCTACGAGCAGTACTTC TRBV29-1 few TRBJ2-7 14 .
CASSQDEKAPHQPQHF TGCGCCAGCAGCCAAGATGAGAAAGCCCCCCATCAGCCCCAGCATTTT TRBV4-1 . TRBJ1-5 16 .
CASSPDRGGYNEQFF TGTGCCAGCAGCCCCGACAGGGGAGGTTACAATGAGCAGTTCTTC TRBV7-2 . TRBJ2-1 15 TRBD1
CASAGQGDNEQFF TGTGCCAGCGCGGGACAGGGAGACAATGAGCAGTTCTTC TRBV19 medium-sized TRBJ2-1 13 TRBD1
CASSLGEGRTDAQYF TGCGCCAGCAGCTTGGGGGAGGGCCGCACAGATGCGCAGTATTTT TRBV5-1 . TRBJ2-3 15 TRBD2
CASSQGRATNYEQYF TGTGCCAGCAGCCAAGGAAGGGCGACTAATTACGAGCAGTACTTC TRBV3-1 . TRBJ2-7 15 .
CASTRPMNTEAFF TGTGCCAGCACCCGCCCTATGAACACTGAAGCTTTCTTT TRBV28 . TRBJ1-1 13 .
CSVSNRAPGNTIYF TGCAGCGTTTCTAACAGGGCCCCCGGAAACACCATATATTTT TRBV29-1 . TRBJ1-3 14 .
CSARGRGTTAYNEQFF TGCAGTGCTAGGGGCAGGGGGACTACTGCCTACAATGAGCAGTTCTTC TRBV20-1 medium-sized TRBJ2-1 16 .
CASSRGQGADTQYF TGCGCCAGCAGTCGGGGACAGGGCGCAGATACGCAGTATTTT TRBV5-1 . TRBJ2-3 14 TRBD1
CASTIWGEAFF TGTGCCAGCACCATTTGGGGGGAAGCTTTCTTT TRBV7-2 . TRBJ1-1 11 .
CASSFDRGPFHEQYF TGTGCCAGCAGCTTCGACAGGGGACCCTTCCACGAGCAGTACTTC TRBV7-2 . TRBJ2-7 15 TRBD1
CASSHGTFLADTQYF TGTGCCAGCAGCCACGGGACTTTTCTGGCAGATACGCAGTATTTT TRBV12-3/TRBV12-4 . TRBJ2-3 15 .
CASSFLQGGNNSPLHF TGTGCCAGCAGCTTTCTACAGGGGGGAAATAATTCACCCCTCCACTTT TRBV7-9 . TRBJ1-6 16 TRBD1
CASSLNPGNTEAFF TGTGCCAGCAGCTTAAATCCGGGGAACACTGAAGCTTTCTTT TRBV7-2 . TRBJ1-1 14 .
CSASSGGEETQYF TGCAGTGCATCTAGCGGGGGGGAAGAGACCCAGTACTTC TRBV20-1 . TRBJ2-5 13 TRBD2
CASSWGPAGEQYF TGTGCCAGCAGCTGGGGTCCAGCGGGCGAGCAGTACTTC TRBV11-2 medium-sized TRBJ2-7 13 .
CASSLVPDEQFF TGTGCCAGCAGCTTAGTTCCCGATGAGCAGTTCTTC TRBV7-9 medium-sized TRBJ2-1 12 .
CASSTGLISGNTIYF TGTGCCAGTAGTACCGGACTTATCTCTGGAAACACCATATATTTT TRBV19 medium-sized TRBJ1-3 15 .
CASSRNMNTEAFF TGTGCCAGCAGCAGGAACATGAACACTGAAGCTTTCTTT TRBV7-3 . TRBJ1-1 13 .
CASSPEGTPAETQYF TGTGCCAGCAGCCCCGAAGGGACTCCGGCGGAGACCCAGTACTTC TRBV9 . TRBJ2-5 15 .